The 25 T cell receptor beta chains listed next were all sequenced from one sample in a study of blood T cell repertoires in COVID-19. Repertoires were generated with immunoSEQ multiplex PCR, while TCRdb's copy carries only in-frame clones and drops some. The sample records fewer than 30,000 clones, roughly 94% being singletons. Sequences were obtained from peripheral blood. The origin of the receptors is a human donor with active COVID-19. The donor label of this sample is uncertain.

The V and J genes are TRBV6-2 or TRBV6-3 and TRBJ1-1; D is uncertain. The length of the CDR3 is 18 residues. Trimming removed 5 bases from V and 0 bases from J, with 22 bases in between. Germline V gives CDR1 MNHEY, CDR2 SVGEGT. The CDR3 DNA reads as TGTGCCAGCAGTCCACTCCCGGGGAGAGGATTGGTGAACACTGAAGCTTTCTTT. This encodes CASSPLPGRGLVNTEAFF.

The sample holds a few counts of this clone. The J gene is TRBJ2-6, the V gene TRBV9; 7 bases fit TRBD1. Trimming removed 3 bases from V and 0 bases from J; junction bases left unmatched: 9. Germline V gene data show CDR1 as SGDLS and CDR2 as YYNGEE. This CDR3 comprises 18 residues. For the CDR3, the DNA is TGTGCCAGCAGCGCCTTACAGGGGTCGGTCTCTGGGGCCAACGTCCTGACTTTC. As protein: CASSALQGSVSGANVLTF.

The rearrangement uses TRBV4-3 and TRBJ1-2, with 11 bases identical to TRBD1. The CDR3 sequence is 14 residues long. Germline CDR1 is LGHNA and CDR2 is YSLEER. J lost 8 bases, V lost 7 bases, and 9 bases had no gene match. CDR3 DNA sequence: TGCGCCAGCACCTACGGACAGGGGGCCGGGGGCTACACCTTC. Its protein product is CASTYGQGAGGYTF.

This clone was seen once. V is TRBV2 and J is TRBJ1-4; D is unresolved. This CDR3 is 15 amino acids long. V was pared by 8 bases and J by 2 bases, with 15 bases between. The V gene's germline CDR1 is SNHLY and CDR2 FYNNEI. The CDR3 bases are TGTGCCAGCGAACGAATGGTGGGCACTAATGAAAAACTGTTTTTT. It codes for CASERMVGTNEKLFF.

V is TRBV19 and J is TRBJ1-6; no definite D call. Looked up from germline, CDR1 is LNHDA and CDR2 is SQIVND (reference sequence). This CDR3 comprises 14 residues. V gave up 5 bases and J gave up 0 bases, with 5 bases separating them. CDR3 sequence reads: CASSLSSYNSPLHF. CDR3 DNA: TGTGCCAGTAGTTTGAGCTCCTATAATTCACCCCTCCACTTT.

The chain combines TRBV27 with TRBJ1-2, with 11 bases aligning to TRBD1. Germline V lookup: CDR1 MNHEY, CDR2 SMNVEV (reference sequence). CDR3 length equals 15 residues. V shed 4 bases and J 8 bases; nucleotides not matched to a gene: 9. In nucleotides, the CDR3 is TGTGCCAGCAGTTCCCCCGGACAGGGGGCGCGGGGCTACACCTTC. Translating gives CASSSPGQGARGYTF.

This sequence joins TRBV7-2 and TRBJ2-3; D is unclear. Trimming removed 4 bases from V and 4 bases from J, with 15 bases in between. This CDR3 region has 15 residues. Germline values: CDR1 SGHTA, CDR2 FQGNSA. The CDR3 region is CASSSIAIWADTQYF. Written as DNA, the CDR3 is TGTGCCAGCAGCTCTATAGCAATATGGGCAGATACGCAGTATTTT.

The rearrangement joins TRBV5-4 to TRBJ2-7, with a tentative D call TRBD1 (6 bases). With 2 bases removed from V and 5 bases from J, the gap between germline ends came to 11 bases. Per germline, CDR1 SGHNT and CDR2 YYREEE (reference sequence). The CDR3 loop spans 13 amino acids. The CDR3 here is CASSFQGPHEQYF. CDR3 bases: TGTGCCAGCAGCTTCCAGGGGCCCCACGAGCAGTACTTC.

This clone came up a few times. The chain is built from TRBV12-5 and TRBJ1-6; 8 nucleotides agree with TRBD1. The germline V gene has CDR1 LGHNT and CDR2 FRNRAP. This CDR3 region has 14 residues. Trimming took 6 bases from V and 9 from J; bases not matched to a gene: 7. The CDR3 sequence is CASGLGQGSSPLHF. The CDR3 DNA follows: TGTGCTAGTGGCTTAGGACAGGGATCTTCACCCCTCCACTTT.

The V call is TRBV28, the J call TRBJ1-1; 7 bases are shared with TRBD1. Looked up from germline, CDR1 is MDHEN and CDR2 is SYDVKM. CDR3 length: 15 residues. V was clipped by 2 bases and J by 1 base; unmatched bases: 4. The CDR3 nucleotides read TGTGCCAGCAGTTTAACAGGGGATTGGAACACTGAAGCTTTCTTT. Its translation: CASSLTGDWNTEAFF.

This chain connects TRBV5-1 to TRBJ2-7; 7 bases are shared with TRBD1. The germline V gene has CDR1 SGHRS and CDR2 YFSETQ. V gave up 0 bases and J gave up 5 bases; unmatched junction bases: 5. The CDR3 is 14 residues long. The CDR3 coding sequence is TGCGCCAGCAGCTTGGAGGACAGGAGGAACGAGCAGTACTTC. It codes for CASSLEDRRNEQYF. The full variable domain, with the rest looked up from reference TRBV5-1 and TRBJ2-7, is KAGVTQTPRYLIKTRGQQVTLSCSPISGHRSVSWYQQTPGQGLQFLFEYFSETQRNKGNFPGRFSGRQFSNSRSEMNVSTLELGDSALYLCASSLEDRRNEQYFGPGTRLTVT.

The chain uses TRBV6-5 and TRBJ1-2; D possibly corresponds to TRBD1 (5 bases). From germline, CDR1 is MNHEY and CDR2 SVGAGI. The CDR3 is 13 residues long. Between the trimmed V and J ends, which lost 3 bases and 6 bases, there was a span of 11 bases. Here the CDR3 DNA reads TGTGCCAGCAGTTATTGGGGGGAGGATGGCTACACCTTC. Amino acids: CASSYWGEDGYTF.

The DNA for the CDR3 is TGCGCCAGCAGCTTGGCGTCCAGGGCGGGAGCGGGCAACACCGGGGAGCTGTTTTTT. This sequence encodes CASSLASRAGAGNTGELFF. The rearrangement uses TRBV5-1 and TRBJ2-2; TRBD2 matches 7 bases. Per germline, CDR1 SGHRS and CDR2 YFSETQ. V lost 0 bases and J lost 2; bases outside the gene matches: 13. CDR3 length: 19 residues.

The genes are TRBV27 and TRBJ1-2, with D perhaps TRBD1 (6 bases). The CDR3 is 16 amino acids. Deletions cut 5 bases from V and 4 bases from J, with 20 bases between. Germline-derived CDR1 and CDR2 are MNHEY and SMNVEV (reference sequence). CDR3 protein: CASSTRLAGAGYGYTF. CDR3 nucleotide sequence: TGTGCCAGCAGTACTAGACTGGCAGGGGCCGGCTATGGCTACACCTTC.

This chain links TRBV15 with TRBJ2-1; 11 positions agree with TRBD2. Germline V CDR1 and CDR2: LNHNV, YYDKDF (reference sequence). The CDR3 extends over 17 amino acids. Trimming cost V 0 bases and J 7 bases; bases outside gene matches: 8. The CDR3: CATSRDLLAGERNEQFF. CDR3 DNA sequence: TGTGCCACCAGCAGAGATCTACTAGCGGGAGAGAGGAATGAGCAGTTCTTC.

The CDR3 here is CASSSRGSGNTIYF. CDR3 in DNA: TGTGCCAGCAGCTCCAGGGGATCTGGAAACACCATATATTTT. The chain uses TRBV11-3 and TRBJ1-3, with D maybe TRBD1 (6 bases). Per the germline V gene, CDR1 is SGHNT and CDR2 is YENEEA. CDR3 length equals 14 residues. V lost 4 bases, J lost 1 base, and 8 bases lay in between.

This chain joins TRBV6-2 or TRBV6-3 and TRBJ1-6; no firm D call. Germline CDR1 reads MNHEY; CDR2 reads SVGEGT. V lost 4 bases to trimming and J lost 11 bases, with 6 bases between them. The CDR3 covers 11 residues. CDR3 protein: CASSSGAPLHF. The CDR3 DNA follows: TGTGCCAGCAGTTCAGGCGCACCCCTCCACTTT.

This sequence joins TRBV28 and TRBJ1-2, with TRBD1 matching over 8 bases. Germline CDR1 and CDR2: MDHEN and SYDVKM. The CDR3 runs to 15 residues. J gave up 2 bases and V 6 bases, and 8 bases lay outside the gene matches. The DNA for the CDR3 is TGTGCCAGCAGCAGCCCGGGACAGGAAAACTATGGCTACACCTTC. This codes for CASSSPGQENYGYTF.

The chain carries TRBV11-2 and TRBJ2-1; D call uncertain. V was cut by 5 bases and J by 7 bases, with 9 bases left in between. Germline-derived CDR1 and CDR2 are SGHAT and FQNNGV. The CDR3 extends over 12 amino acids. Written as DNA, the CDR3 is TGTGCCAGCAGCCCTGCGGTAAATGAGCAGTTCTTC. The encoded protein is CASSPAVNEQFF.

The chain has TRBV11-3 and TRBJ2-1; the D gene is possibly TRBD2 (5 bases). The ends were cut back, 0 bases at V and 0 bases at J, with 12 bases in the middle. Germline-derived CDR1 and CDR2 are SGHNT and YENEEA. This CDR3 spans 17 amino acids. The CDR3 bases are TGTGCCAGCAGCTTAGAAGTGGGAGATCCCTCCTACAATGAGCAGTTCTTC. Translating it yields CASSLEVGDPSYNEQFF.

The V call is TRBV7-9, the J call TRBJ1-3, with D maybe TRBD1 (6 bases). Trimming took 3 bases from V and 8 from J, leaving 20 bases between them. The germline V gene encodes CDR1 SEHNR and CDR2 FQNEAQ (reference sequence). This CDR3 comprises 16 residues. The CDR3: CASSFGGPGGADTIYF. Written as DNA, the CDR3 is TGTGCCAGCAGCTTCGGGGGGCCCGGGGGCGCGGACACCATATATTTT.

Here the CDR3 DNA reads TGTGCCAGCAGTCGACTAGCGGGGGGGCGCAATGAGCAGTTCTTC. Translated: CASSRLAGGRNEQFF. The rearrangement links TRBV6-2 or TRBV6-3 to TRBJ2-1; 14 bases fit TRBD2. V lost 5 bases, J lost 6 bases, and 3 bases stayed unmatched. Per germline, CDR1 MNHEY and CDR2 SVGEGT. This CDR3 spans 15 amino acids.

The chain combines TRBV5-6 with TRBJ2-2; possibly TRBD2 for D (6 bases). Trimming stripped 2 bases from V and 5 bases from J, with 10 bases between. CDR1 is SGHDT and CDR2 is YYEEEE in the germline V gene. The CDR3 loop spans 14 amino acids. Written as DNA, the CDR3 is TGTGCCAGCAGCTTTACTAGCCGGACCGGGGAGCTGTTTTTT. Its translation is CASSFTSRTGELFF.

The rearrangement joins TRBV3-1 (or the pseudogene TRBV3-2) to TRBJ2-7, with a tentative D call TRBD2 (5 bases). The V end lost 2 bases, the J end lost 4 bases, and 9 bases lay between the germline ends. The CDR3 covers 13 residues. Germline CDR1 LGHDT, CDR2 YNNKEL (reference sequence). The CDR3 region is CASSQYEGYEQYF. CDR3 bases: TGTGCCAGCAGCCAATATGAGGGTTACGAGCAGTACTTC.

This chain links TRBV14 with TRBJ1-6; D gene ambiguous. Germline lookup yields CDR1 SGHDN and CDR2 FVKESK. CDR3 length: 16 residues. The ends were cut back, 1 base at V and 7 bases at J, with 14 bases in the middle. The CDR3 is CASSQAGALINSPLHF. The CDR3 DNA sequence: TGTGCCAGCAGCCAAGCCGGAGCTCTAATAAATTCACCCCTCCACTTT.